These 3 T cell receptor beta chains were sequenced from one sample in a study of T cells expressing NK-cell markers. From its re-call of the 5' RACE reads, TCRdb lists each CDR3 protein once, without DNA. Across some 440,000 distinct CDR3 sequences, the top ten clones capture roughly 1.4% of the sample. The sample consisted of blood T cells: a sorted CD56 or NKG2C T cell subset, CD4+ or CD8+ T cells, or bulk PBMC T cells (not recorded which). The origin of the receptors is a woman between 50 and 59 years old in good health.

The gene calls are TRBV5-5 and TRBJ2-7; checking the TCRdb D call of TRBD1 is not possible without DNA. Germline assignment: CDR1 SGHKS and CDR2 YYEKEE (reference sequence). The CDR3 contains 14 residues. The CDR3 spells CASSLKGTGREQYF.

The CDR3 region is CASSPEVQGTDTQYF. V and J are TRBV12-3 or TRBV12-4 and TRBJ2-3. The CDR3 has 15 amino acids.

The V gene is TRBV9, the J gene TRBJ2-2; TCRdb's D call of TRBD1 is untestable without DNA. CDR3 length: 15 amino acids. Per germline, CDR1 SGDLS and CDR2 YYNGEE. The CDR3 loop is CASSPLNANTGELFF.